The clone carrying this TCR beta chain came up many times. The antigen is undetermined. The use of genomic DNA as template underpinned the TCR beta VDJ and CDR3 profiling. TCRdb reprocessed the reads via MiXCR and lists one record per CDR3 protein. The top ten clones hold approximately 1.2% of a sample with a few hundred thousand distinct CDR3 sequences, almost 35% of them seen once. This sample was included in a study of CD8+CD57+ T cells in acquired aplastic anemia. Study-level information: There were 11 million or so reads, on average, for CD4+ cells from healthy donors. Overall study results and limits: Approximately 30 was the count of CD8+ CDR3 sequences that patients shared with controls.

Per germline, CDR1 KGHDR and CDR2 SFDVKD. This CDR3 has 14 amino acids. V dropped 3 bases and J dropped 0 bases, with 6 bases sitting between them. This receptor was obtained from a human donor in good health, serving as a control. J is TRBJ2-3 and V is TRBV24-1, with D maybe TRBD1 (6 bases). Sequenced material: sorted CD4+, CD8+, or CD8+CD57+ T cells (not recorded which) from PBMCs. CDR3: CATSDGGSTDTQYF. The CDR3 region has the DNA TGTGCCACCAGTGATGGGGGCAGCACAGATACGCAGTATTTT.